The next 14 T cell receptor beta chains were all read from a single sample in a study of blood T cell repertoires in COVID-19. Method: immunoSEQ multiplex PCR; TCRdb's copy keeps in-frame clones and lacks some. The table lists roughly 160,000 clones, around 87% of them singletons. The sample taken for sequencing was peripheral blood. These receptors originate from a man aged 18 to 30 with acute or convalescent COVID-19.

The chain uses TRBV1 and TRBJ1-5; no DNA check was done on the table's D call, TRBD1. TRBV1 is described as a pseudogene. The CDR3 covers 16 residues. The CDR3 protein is CTSSQDITGLNQPQHF. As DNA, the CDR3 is TGCACCAGCAGCCAAGATATAACAGGCCTCAATCAGCCCCAGCATTTT.

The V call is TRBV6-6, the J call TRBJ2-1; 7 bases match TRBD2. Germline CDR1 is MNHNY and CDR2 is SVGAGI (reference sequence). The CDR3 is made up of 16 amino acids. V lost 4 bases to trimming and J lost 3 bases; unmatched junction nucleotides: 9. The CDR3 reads CASSSRLAGDYNEQFF. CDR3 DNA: TGTGCCAGCAGTTCCCGACTCGCGGGGGACTACAATGAGCAGTTCTTC.

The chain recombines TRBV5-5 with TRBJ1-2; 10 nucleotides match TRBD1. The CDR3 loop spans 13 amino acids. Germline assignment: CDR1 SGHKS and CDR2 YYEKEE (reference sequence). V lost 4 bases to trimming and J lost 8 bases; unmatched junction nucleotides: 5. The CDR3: CASSVGQGGGYTF. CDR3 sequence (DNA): TGTGCCAGCAGCGTCGGACAGGGGGGCGGCTACACCTTC. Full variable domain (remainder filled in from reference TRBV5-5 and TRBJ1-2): DAGVTQSPTHLIKTRGQQVTLRCSPISGHKSVSWYQQVLGQGPQFIFQYYEKEERGRGNFPDRFSARQFPNYSSELNVNALLLGDSALYLCASSVGQGGGYTFGSGTRLTVV.

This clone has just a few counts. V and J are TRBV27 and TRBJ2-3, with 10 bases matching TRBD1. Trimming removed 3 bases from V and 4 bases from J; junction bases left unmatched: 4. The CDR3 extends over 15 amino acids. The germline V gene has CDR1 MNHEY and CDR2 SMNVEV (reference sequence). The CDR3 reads CASSFWDRGADTQYF. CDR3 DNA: TGTGCCAGCAGTTTTTGGGACAGGGGAGCAGATACGCAGTATTTT.

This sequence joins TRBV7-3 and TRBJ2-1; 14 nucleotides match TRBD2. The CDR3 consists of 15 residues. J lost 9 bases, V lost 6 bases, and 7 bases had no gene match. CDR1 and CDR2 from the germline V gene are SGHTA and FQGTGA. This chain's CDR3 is CASSSTSGGAAEQFF. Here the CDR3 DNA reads TGTGCCAGCAGTTCGACTAGCGGGGGGGCCGCTGAGCAGTTCTTC.

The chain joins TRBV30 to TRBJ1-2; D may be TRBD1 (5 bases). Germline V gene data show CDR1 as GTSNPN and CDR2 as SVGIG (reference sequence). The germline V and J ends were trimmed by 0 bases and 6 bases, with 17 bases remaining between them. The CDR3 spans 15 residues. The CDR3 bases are TGTGCCTGGAGTGTACAGCAGGGAAGTGGGAATGGCTACACCTTC. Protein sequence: CAWSVQQGSGNGYTF. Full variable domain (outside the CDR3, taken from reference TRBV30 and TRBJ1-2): SQTIHQWPATLVQPVGSPLSLECTVEGTSNPNLYWYRQAAGRGLQLLFYSVGIGQISSEVPQNLSASRPQDRQFILSSKKLLLSDSGFYLCAWSVQQGSGNGYTFGSGTRLTVV.

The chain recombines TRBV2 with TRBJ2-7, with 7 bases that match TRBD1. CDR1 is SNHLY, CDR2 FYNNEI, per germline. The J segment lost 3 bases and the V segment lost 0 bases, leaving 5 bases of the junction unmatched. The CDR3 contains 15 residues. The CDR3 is CASSEATGAVYEQYF. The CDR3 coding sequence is TGTGCCAGCAGTGAAGCTACAGGGGCGGTCTACGAGCAGTACTTC.

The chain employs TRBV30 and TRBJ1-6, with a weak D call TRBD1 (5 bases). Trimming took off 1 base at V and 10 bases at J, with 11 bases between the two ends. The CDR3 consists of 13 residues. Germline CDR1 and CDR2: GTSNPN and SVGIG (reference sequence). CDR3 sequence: CAWSDQGGSPLHF. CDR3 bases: TGTGCCTGGAGTGACCAGGGAGGGTCACCCCTCCACTTT.

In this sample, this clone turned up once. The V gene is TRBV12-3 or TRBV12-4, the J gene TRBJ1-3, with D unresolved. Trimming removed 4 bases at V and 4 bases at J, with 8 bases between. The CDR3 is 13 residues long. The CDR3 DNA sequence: TGTGCCAGCAGTTCTGGCCCGGGAAACACCATATATTTT. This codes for CASSSGPGNTIYF.

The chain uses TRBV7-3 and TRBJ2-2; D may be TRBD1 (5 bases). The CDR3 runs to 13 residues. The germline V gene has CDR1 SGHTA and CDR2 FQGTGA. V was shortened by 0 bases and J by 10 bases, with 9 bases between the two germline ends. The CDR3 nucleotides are TGTGCCAGCAGCTTAACAGGGGCCCAGGAGCTGTTTTTT. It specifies CASSLTGAQELFF.

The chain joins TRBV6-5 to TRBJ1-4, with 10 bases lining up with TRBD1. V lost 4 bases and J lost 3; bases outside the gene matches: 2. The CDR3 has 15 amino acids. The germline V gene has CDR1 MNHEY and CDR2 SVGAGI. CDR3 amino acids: CASSWTGGPNEKLFF. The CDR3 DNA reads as TGTGCCAGCAGTTGGACAGGGGGACCTAATGAAAAACTGTTTTTT.

For the CDR3, the DNA is TGTGCCAGCAGACAACAGGGAAGGAGTCAGCCCCAGCATTTT. Protein sequence: CASRQQGRSQPQHF. The gene calls are TRBV6-5 and TRBJ1-5, with D perhaps matching TRBD1 (6 bases). CDR1 MNHEY and CDR2 SVGAGI come from the germline V gene. V lost 6 bases, J lost 6 bases, and 15 bases lay in between. CDR3 length: 14 amino acids.

CDR3 nucleotides: TGTGCCAGCAGCATCCGACCCCGCGGAGATACGCAGTATTTT. Protein: CASSIRPRGDTQYF. The chain is built from TRBV7-9 and TRBJ2-3; D unclear. The CDR3 runs 14 residues. Trimming stripped 5 bases from V and 5 bases from J, with 14 bases between. Looked up from germline, CDR1 is SEHNR and CDR2 is FQNEAQ (reference sequence). Full variable domain (missing parts from reference TRBV7-9 and TRBJ2-3): DTGVSQNPRHKITKRGQNVTFRCDPISEHNRLYWYRQTLGQGPEFLTYFQNEAQLEKSRLLSDRFSAERPKGSFSTLEIQRTEQGDSAMYLCASSIRPRGDTQYFGPGTRLTVL.

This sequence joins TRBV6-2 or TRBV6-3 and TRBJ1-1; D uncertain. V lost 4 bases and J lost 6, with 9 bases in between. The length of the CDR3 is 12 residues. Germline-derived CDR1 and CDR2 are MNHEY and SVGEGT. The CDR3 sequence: CASSSTVPEAFF. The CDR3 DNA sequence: TGTGCCAGCAGTTCTACAGTTCCTGAAGCTTTCTTT.